This entry lists 25 T cell receptor beta chains sequenced from one sample in a study of early T cells in non-severe SARS-CoV-2 infection. TCRdb called the 5' RACE reads again in MiXCR, with one record for every CDR3 protein. The repertoire holds more than 35,000 distinct CDR3 sequences, with more than 9% as singletons. The sequenced material came from whole blood. The source of these receptors is an adult who was a healthcare worker with PCR-confirmed SARS-CoV-2 infection or an uninfected control (not recorded which).

In its sample, this clonotype ranks as medium-sized (0.01 to 0.1%). V usage is TRBV24-1 and J usage is TRBJ2-4, with TRBD1 matching 10 bases. The germline gives CDR1 KGHDR, CDR2 SFDVKD. The V and J ends lost 4 bases and 6 bases, in that order; junction bases with no gene match: 5. The CDR3 loop spans 15 amino acids. For the CDR3, the DNA is TGTGCCACCAGTGAGAACCGGGACAGGGGAAACATTCAGTACTTC. Protein: CATSENRDRGNIQYF.

This clonotype was found a few times. This sequence joins TRBV28 and TRBJ2-5; D assignment may be TRBD1 or TRBD2 (5 bases each). Germline assignment: CDR1 MDHEN and CDR2 SYDVKM. This CDR3 has 15 amino acids. V was clipped by 5 bases and J by 7 bases, with 20 bases between them. In nucleotides, the CDR3 is TGTGCCAGCAGTAGTATCGAGGGGATTAAGGGGACCCAGTACTTC. Translation gives CASSSIEGIKGTQYF.

The rearrangement links TRBV12-3 or TRBV12-4 to TRBJ2-7; TRBD2 aligns across 8 bases. The CDR3 is 13 residues long. The V and J ends lost 6 bases and 2 bases, in that order; junction bases with no gene match: 3. The CDR3 DNA follows: TGTGCCAGCAGAACTAGCGGCACCTACGAGCAGTACTTC. Translation gives CASRTSGTYEQYF.

This clonotype showed up just a few times. The rearrangement joins TRBV10-2 to TRBJ2-7; tentatively, D is TRBD1 (6 bases). The CDR3 has 14 amino acids. V was trimmed by 6 bases and J by 2 bases, leaving 14 bases between them. The germline CDR1 and CDR2 sequences are WSHSY and SAAADI. The CDR3 DNA follows: TGCGCCAGCAGGAAGGACAGCCTAGCCTACGAGCAGTACTTC. It translates to CASRKDSLAYEQYF.

This clonotype came up a few times. The chain joins TRBV28 to TRBJ2-7; TRBD1 aligns across 10 bases. CDR3 length equals 14 residues. CDR1 MDHEN and CDR2 SYDVKM come from the germline V gene. V lost 5 bases and J lost 6; bases outside the gene matches: 7. This CDR3 is CASSQGTGVPEQYF. The CDR3 DNA reads as TGTGCCAGCAGTCAAGGGACAGGGGTCCCCGAGCAGTACTTC. Based on the CDR3 plus reference TRBV28 and TRBJ2-7, the full variable domain is DVKVTQSSRYLVKRTGEKVFLECVQDMDHENMFWYRQDPGLGLRLIYFSYDVKMKEKGDIPEGYSVSREKKERFSLILESASTNQTSMYLCASSQGTGVPEQYFGPGTRLTVT.

A few counts support this clonotype. The chain is built from TRBV7-6 and TRBJ2-1; no clear D gene. Germline V gives CDR1 SGHVS, CDR2 FNYEAQ. V was shortened by 1 base and J by 9 bases, with 10 bases between the two germline ends. The CDR3 runs to 13 residues. CDR3 residues: CASSLGGVIEQFF. The CDR3 DNA is TGTGCCAGCAGCTTAGGCGGAGTCATTGAGCAGTTCTTC.

On this clonotype itself: At one boundary the junction diverges from the germline segment, which might be a read error. J is TRBJ1-1 and V is TRBV14, with D unresolved. The length of the CDR3 is 14 residues. CDR1 is SGHDN and CDR2 is FVKESK in the germline V gene. CDR3 amino acids: CASSQDFRNTEDFF. The CDR3 DNA sequence: TGTGCCAGCAGCCAAGATTTTAGAAACACTGAAGATTTCTTT.

This clonotype was picked up many times. This sequence joins TRBV13 and TRBJ1-1; TRBD1 matches 7 bases. Germline CDR1 PRHDT, CDR2 FYEKMQ (reference sequence). J gave up 6 bases and V 5 bases, and 9 bases lay outside the gene matches. There are 14 residues in the CDR3. This CDR3 is CASSPRRGGPEAFF. The CDR3 bases are TGTGCCAGCAGCCCCCGGAGAGGGGGCCCTGAAGCTTTCTTT.

This clonotype has a count of ten or more. This chain uses TRBV24-1 with TRBJ2-3; maybe TRBD2 (6 bases). The CDR3 sequence is 11 residues long. V dropped 4 bases and J dropped 11 bases, with 9 bases sitting between them. In germline, CDR1 is KGHDR, CDR2 SFDVKD. CDR3 coding DNA: TGTGCCACCAGTGAGGGACTTGGGCAGTATTTT. This encodes CATSEGLGQYF.

At least ten counts were recorded for this clonotype. The rearrangement links TRBV4-3 to TRBJ2-2; D may be TRBD1 (5 bases). Germline CDR1 reads LGHNA; CDR2 reads YSLEER. The CDR3 length is 17 residues. V was cut by 3 bases and J by 4 bases, with 18 bases left in between. In DNA form, the CDR3 reads TGCGCCAGCAGCCATCCTTCGGTGGGGCCGAGCACCGGGGAGCTGTTTTTT. Translating it yields CASSHPSVGPSTGELFF.

The rearrangement links TRBV7-2 to TRBJ1-5; D is undetermined. V lost 3 bases and J lost 5, with 11 bases in between. The CDR3 has 14 amino acids. Germline CDR1 and CDR2: SGHTA and FQGNSA. The CDR3 loop is CASSLTLWDQPQHF. The CDR3 region has the DNA TGTGCCAGCAGCTTGACCCTGTGGGATCAGCCCCAGCATTTT.

This clonotype was seen many times. V is TRBV4-1 and J is TRBJ2-4; D remains ambiguous. Germline values: CDR1 MGHRA, CDR2 YSYEKL. Trimming stripped 2 bases from V and 0 bases from J, with 2 bases between. This CDR3 comprises 13 residues. The CDR3 DNA follows: TGCGCCAGCAGCCAAACAGCCAAAAACATTCAGTACTTC. Encoded protein: CASSQTAKNIQYF.

In this sample, this clonotype turned up many times. The chain combines TRBV12-3 or TRBV12-4 with TRBJ1-5; 8 nucleotides line up with TRBD1. V was clipped by 4 bases and J by 2 bases; unmatched bases: 16. The CDR3 runs to 19 residues. In nucleotides, the CDR3 is TGTGCCAGCAGTTCACATACACTCGGACAGGGTTACCGCAATCAGCCCCAGCATTTT. This sequence encodes CASSSHTLGQGYRNQPQHF.

This clonotype was found a few times. V is TRBV7-2 and J is TRBJ1-5, with D maybe TRBD1 (5 bases). Per germline, CDR1 SGHTA and CDR2 FQGNSA. The CDR3 is 13 residues long. Deletions cut 3 bases from V and 4 bases from J, with 7 bases between. The CDR3 sequence is CASSLTVNQPQHF. In DNA, the CDR3 is TGTGCCAGCAGCTTGACAGTGAATCAGCCCCAGCATTTT.

In nucleotides, the CDR3 is TGTGCCAGCAGTCGACAAGGGCGCACAGATACGCAGTATTTT. As protein: CASSRQGRTDTQYF. This chain uses TRBV11-1 with TRBJ2-3; the D is unclear. V dropped 6 bases and J dropped 1 base, with 11 bases sitting between them. The CDR3 contains 14 residues. CDR1 is SGHAT and CDR2 is FQDESV in the germline V gene (reference sequence).

The V gene is TRBV15, the J gene TRBJ2-5; D might be TRBD1 (6 bases). The CDR3 has 16 amino acids. Germline-derived CDR1 and CDR2 are LNHNV and YYDKDF (reference sequence). The germline V and J ends were trimmed by 2 bases and 2 bases, with 15 bases remaining between them. CDR3 coding DNA: TGTGCCACCAGCAGAACCTACAGGGTAGGGCAAGAGACCCAGTACTTC. Residues: CATSRTYRVGQETQYF.

This clonotype occurred once. The chain combines TRBV7-2 with TRBJ2-1, with 10 bases fitting TRBD2. V trimming: 5 bases; J trimming: 6 bases; junction bases outside the gene matches: 10. The germline V gene encodes CDR1 SGHTA and CDR2 FQGNSA. This CDR3 contains 16 residues. CDR3 amino acids: CASSQRTSGTFNEQFF. DNA for the CDR3: TGTGCCAGCAGCCAGAGGACTAGCGGTACCTTCAATGAGCAGTTCTTC.

J is TRBJ2-2 and V is TRBV12-3 or TRBV12-4; the D gene is possibly TRBD2 (5 bases). CDR3 length: 16 amino acids. V was trimmed by 2 bases and J by 1 base, leaving 11 bases between them. The CDR3 DNA follows: TGTGCCAGCAGTTTAAACTGGAGGCAGAACACCGGGGAGCTGTTTTTT. Translated: CASSLNWRQNTGELFF.

A few counts support this clonotype. The chain has TRBV30 and TRBJ2-5; D remains ambiguous. Looked up from germline, CDR1 is GTSNPN and CDR2 is SVGIG (reference sequence). Trimming shortened V by 3 bases and J by 4 bases, and 12 bases separated the two germline ends. CDR3 length: 13 residues. The CDR3 bases are TGTGCCTGGAGGCCTGATGTGCTAGAGACCCAGTACTTC. This translates into CAWRPDVLETQYF.

There are a few counts of this clonotype. The chain recombines TRBV20-1 with TRBJ2-4, with TRBD1 matching over 9 bases. Germline assignment: CDR1 DFQATT and CDR2 SNEGSKA (reference sequence). V was pared by 4 bases and J by 3 bases, with 4 bases of the junction left unmatched. The CDR3 length is 14 residues. The CDR3 loop is CSATPTGGKNIQYF. CDR3 nucleotides: TGCAGTGCTACCCCGACAGGGGGCAAAAACATTCAGTACTTC.

The V call is TRBV20-1, the J call TRBJ2-3; D might be TRBD1 or TRBD2, each matching 7 bases. CDR1 and CDR2 (germline): DFQATT, SNEGSKA (reference sequence). This CDR3 has 14 residues. V lost 6 bases to trimming and J lost 5 bases, with 18 bases between them. Written as DNA, the CDR3 is TGCAGTGCGGAGGGGGCGGGAGTAGGAGATACGCAGTATTTT. Translation gives CSAEGAGVGDTQYF.

This clonotype has a handful of counts. The J gene is TRBJ2-1, the V gene TRBV7-2, with a weak D call TRBD1 (5 bases). The CDR3 spans 15 residues. Germline-derived CDR1 and CDR2 are SGHTA and FQGNSA. Deletions cut 4 bases from V and 2 bases from J, with 12 bases between. CDR3 protein: CASSSKAGPYNEQFF. CDR3 nucleotides: TGTGCCAGCAGCTCTAAGGCAGGGCCCTACAATGAGCAGTTCTTC.

This clonotype was found a few times. The chain couples TRBV18 to TRBJ2-3, with TRBD1 matching over 7 bases. The CDR3 is 15 residues long. Germline CDR1 reads KGHSH; CDR2 reads LQKENI. V gave up 2 bases and J gave up 5 bases; unmatched junction bases: 7. The CDR3 bases are TGTGCCAGCTCACCAAGTGAAGGGGGCATAGATACGCAGTATTTT. Translating it yields CASSPSEGGIDTQYF.

The chain is built from TRBV28 and TRBJ2-1; a weak D match, TRBD2 (6 bases). The V and J ends lost 6 bases and 5 bases respectively, with 17 bases between them. There are 15 residues in the CDR3. From germline, CDR1 is MDHEN and CDR2 SYDVKM. For the CDR3, the DNA is TGTGCCAGCAGAATCCGGGACTTGACCCACAATGAGCAGTTCTTC. It encodes CASRIRDLTHNEQFF.

There are many counts of this clonotype. The chain has TRBV6-2 or TRBV6-3 and TRBJ2-7, with a tentative D call TRBD2 (5 bases). Germline CDR1 MNHEY, CDR2 SVGEGT. V gave up 2 bases and J gave up 7 bases, with 15 bases separating them. This CDR3 is 14 amino acids long. CDR3 nucleotide sequence: TGTGCCAGCAGTTACGACTTTACTCGGGGAGAGCAGTACTTC. It translates to CASSYDFTRGEQYF.